A single sample gave rise to the 20 T cell receptor beta chains below, sequenced in a study of blood T cell repertoires in COVID-19. Data came from immunoSEQ multiplex PCR; TCRdb stores just in-frame clones and leaves some out. The sample records approximately 190,000 clones, roughly 88% being singletons. Material for sequencing was peripheral blood. The source is a woman between 35 and 50 years old who had recovered from COVID-19.

This chain links TRBV7-9 with TRBJ2-1; 8 bases match TRBD2. Germline CDR1 SEHNR, CDR2 FQNEAQ (reference sequence). J gave up 9 bases and V 5 bases, and 9 bases lay outside the gene matches. The CDR3 runs 14 residues. The CDR3 is CASSRTSSAGEQFF. In nucleotides, the CDR3 is TGTGCCAGCAGCCGGACTAGCTCTGCGGGTGAGCAGTTCTTC.

The chain has TRBV19 and TRBJ1-2; D might be TRBD1 (6 bases). This CDR3 region has 15 residues. The V and J ends lost 3 bases and 3 bases respectively, with 14 bases between them. Looked up from germline, CDR1 is LNHDA and CDR2 is SQIVND (reference sequence). CDR3 sequence (DNA): TGTGCCAGTAGTATCCAACTCGGACAGCACTATGGCTACACCTTC. This codes for CASSIQLGQHYGYTF. Variable domain in full (rest from reference TRBV19 and TRBJ1-2): DGGITQSPKYLFRKEGQNVTLSCEQNLNHDAMYWYRQDPGQGLRLIYYSQIVNDFQKGDIAEGYSVSREKKESFPLTVTSAQKNPTAFYLCASSIQLGQHYGYTFGSGTRLTVV.

The chain recombines TRBV7-8 with TRBJ1-4; D might be TRBD1 (6 bases). V lost 1 base and J 2 bases, leaving 14 bases between the germline ends. The CDR3 consists of 17 residues. CDR1 is SGHVS, CDR2 FQNEAQ, per germline. The CDR3 nucleotides read TGTGCCAGCAGCTTAGTATGGACAGCCTTCACTAATGAAAAACTGTTTTTT. It encodes CASSLVWTAFTNEKLFF.

The rearrangement uses TRBV3-1 (or the pseudogene TRBV3-2) and TRBJ2-1, with 13 bases aligning to TRBD2. J gave up 8 bases and V 4 bases, and 5 bases lay outside the gene matches. The CDR3 is 15 residues long. Looked up from germline, CDR1 is LGHDT and CDR2 is YNNKEL (reference sequence). Here the CDR3 reads CASSPTGLAGHEQFF. Here the CDR3 DNA reads TGTGCCAGCAGCCCGACGGGACTAGCGGGACATGAGCAGTTCTTC.

The chain joins TRBV6-2 or TRBV6-3 to TRBJ2-1; 7 nucleotides align to TRBD1. The germline gives CDR1 MNHEY, CDR2 SVGEGT. The CDR3 covers 13 residues. J was trimmed by 15 bases and V by 5 bases; bases with no gene match: 13. This CDR3 reads CASSTTGFTFGFF. The CDR3 bases are TGTGCCAGCAGTACGACAGGGTTTACTTTCGGGTTCTTC.

The rearrangement joins TRBV4-3 to TRBJ1-1; D is unresolved. The CDR3 is 13 residues long. Between the trimmed V and J ends, which lost 5 bases and 1 base, there was a span of 8 bases. Germline V gene lookup returns CDR1 LGHNA and CDR2 YSLEER. The CDR3 here is CASSDYRNTEAFF. DNA for the CDR3: TGCGCCAGCAGCGATTATAGGAACACTGAAGCTTTCTTT.

V and J are TRBV28 and TRBJ1-4; the D gene is possibly TRBD1 (6 bases). The V end was cut by 6 bases, the J end by 3 bases, with 14 bases between. This CDR3 contains 15 residues. From germline, CDR1 is MDHEN and CDR2 SYDVKM. For the CDR3, the DNA is TGTGCCAGCAGGACTGGACAGACCCCTAATGAAAAACTGTTTTTT. Its protein product is CASRTGQTPNEKLFF.

The chain combines TRBV9 with TRBJ2-3, with no clear D. The germline V gene encodes CDR1 SGDLS and CDR2 YYNGEE. The CDR3 contains 15 residues. Trimming took off 4 bases at V and 0 bases at J, with 12 bases between the two ends. CDR3 in DNA: TGTGCCAGCAGCTCAACAGTCTCTAGCACAGATACGCAGTATTTT. Residues: CASSSTVSSTDTQYF. Full variable domain (outside the CDR3, taken from reference TRBV9 and TRBJ2-3): DSGVTQTPKHLITATGQRVTLRCSPRSGDLSVYWYQQSLDQGLQFLIQYYNGEERAKGNILERFSAQQFPDLHSELNLSSLELGDSALYFCASSSTVSSTDTQYFGPGTRLTVL.

This chain joins TRBV29-1 and TRBJ1-5, with 7 positions matching TRBD1. The germline CDR1 and CDR2 sequences are SQVTM and ANQGSEA. V shed 3 bases, J shed 0 bases, and the junction held 17 bases outside the gene matches. The CDR3 is made up of 19 amino acids. The DNA for the CDR3 is TGCAGCGTTGATCCCCGTACCCTTGGGACAGACCTTAGCAATCAGCCCCAGCATTTT. Its translation: CSVDPRTLGTDLSNQPQHF.

This chain joins TRBV19 and TRBJ2-3; tentatively, D is TRBD1 (6 bases). CDR1 and CDR2 (germline): LNHDA, SQIVND (reference sequence). Trimming shortened V by 4 bases and J by 0 bases, and 17 bases separated the two germline ends. This CDR3 comprises 17 residues. The CDR3 loop is CASSTTGTPRSTDTQYF. The CDR3 bases are TGTGCCAGTAGTACCACCGGGACACCCCGGAGCACAGATACGCAGTATTTT.

CDR3 protein: CASSYSGAGQGNQPQHF. The DNA for the CDR3 is TGTGCCAGCAGTTACTCAGGGGCAGGGCAGGGCAATCAGCCCCAGCATTTT. The chain carries TRBV6-2 or TRBV6-3 and TRBJ1-5, with a tentative D call TRBD1 (5 bases). The V gene's germline CDR1 is MNHEY and CDR2 SVGEGT. Trimming pared 0 bases from V and 2 bases from J, leaving 14 bases between. The CDR3 has 17 residues.

The chain couples TRBV9 to TRBJ1-1, with D hard to call. Germline loops: CDR1 SGDLS, CDR2 YYNGEE. Between the trimmed V and J ends, which lost 4 bases and 4 bases, there was a span of 20 bases. There are 16 residues in the CDR3. The CDR3 spells CASSPFTGFSGTEAFF. CDR3 coding DNA: TGTGCCAGCAGCCCCTTCACGGGTTTCTCCGGCACTGAAGCTTTCTTT.

The chain carries TRBV9 and TRBJ2-7, with 9 bases matching TRBD2. In germline, CDR1 is SGDLS, CDR2 YYNGEE. This CDR3 is built from 14 residues. The V and J ends lost 3 bases and 7 bases, in that order; junction bases with no gene match: 8. The CDR3 DNA is TGTGCCAGCAGCGACCTCTCTGCGGGAGGGGAGCAGTACTTC. It encodes CASSDLSAGGEQYF.

The table lists this clone with a few counts. V usage is TRBV7-9 and J usage is TRBJ1-6; TRBD1 matches 9 bases. The CDR3 extends over 15 amino acids. Germline V gene sequence: CDR1 SEHNR, CDR2 FQNEAQ (reference sequence). The ends lost 5 bases at V and 10 bases at J; junction bases unmatched: 9. The CDR3 nucleotides are TGTGCCAGCAGCCTCGATGGACAGGGGTTCTCACCCCTCCACTTT. Protein: CASSLDGQGFSPLHF. The complete variable domain, with remaining parts taken from reference TRBV7-9 and TRBJ1-6, reads DTGVSQNPRHKITKRGQNVTFRCDPISEHNRLYWYRQTLGQGPEFLTYFQNEAQLEKSRLLSDRFSAERPKGSFSTLEIQRTEQGDSAMYLCASSLDGQGFSPLHFGNGTRLTVT.

The gene calls are TRBV4-3 and TRBJ1-5, with D maybe TRBD1 (5 bases). This CDR3 comprises 17 residues. Trimming shortened V by 0 bases and J by 7 bases, and 19 bases separated the two germline ends. The germline V gene encodes CDR1 LGHNA and CDR2 YSLEER. The CDR3 region is CASSQDWVSRATQPQHF. The CDR3 DNA sequence: TGCGCCAGCAGCCAAGACTGGGTTTCCAGGGCAACGCAGCCCCAGCATTTT.

The rearrangement links TRBV20-1 to TRBJ2-1; TRBD2 matches 11 bases. Germline trimming cut 3 bases from V and 7 bases from J; bases unmatched to any gene: 8. Looked up from germline, CDR1 is DFQATT and CDR2 is SNEGSKA (reference sequence). The CDR3 totals 15 residues. For the CDR3, the DNA is TGCAGTGCTAGTCGTCTTACTAGCGGGAGAAATGAGCAGTTCTTC. It translates to CSASRLTSGRNEQFF.

The genes are TRBV19 and TRBJ1-5; weak D call: TRBD1 (6 bases). The germline CDR1 and CDR2 sequences are LNHDA and SQIVND (reference sequence). The CDR3 loop spans 15 amino acids. V lost 8 bases, J lost 6 bases, and 20 bases lay in between. For the CDR3, the DNA is TGTGCCAGTCATTCGGGGGGGGCTAATAGTCAGCCCCAGCATTTT. Translating gives CASHSGGANSQPQHF.

CDR3 residues: CASNLLPGGRTEAFF. The CDR3 DNA sequence: TGTGCCAGCAATCTCCTGCCCGGGGGGCGGACTGAAGCTTTCTTT. The V call is TRBV6-5, the J call TRBJ1-1; perhaps TRBD1 as D (6 bases). Trimming left V 7 bases short and J 5 bases short, with 20 bases between. The CDR3 extends over 15 amino acids. CDR1 is MNHEY and CDR2 is SVGAGI in the germline V gene.

The rearrangement uses TRBV5-1 and TRBJ2-3; no clear D gene. V was trimmed by 4 bases and J by 5 bases, leaving 11 bases between them. The CDR3 is 13 residues long. Germline CDR1 is SGHRS and CDR2 is YFSETQ. The CDR3 loop reads CASSLNFEDTQYF. In DNA form, the CDR3 reads TGCGCCAGCAGCCTAAATTTCGAAGATACGCAGTATTTT.

The rearrangement joins TRBV9 to TRBJ2-1; TRBD2 is a possible D gene (6 bases). The V and J ends lost 0 bases and 9 bases respectively, with 13 bases between them. Germline loops: CDR1 SGDLS, CDR2 YYNGEE. CDR3 size: 14 residues. CDR3 DNA: TGTGCCAGCAGCGTAGTCCCTAGCGCCATTGAGCAGTTCTTC. Translation: CASSVVPSAIEQFF. Together with reference TRBV9 and TRBJ2-1, the CDR3 gives the full variable domain: DSGVTQTPKHLITATGQRVTLRCSPRSGDLSVYWYQQSLDQGLQFLIQYYNGEERAKGNILERFSAQQFPDLHSELNLSSLELGDSALYFCASSVVPSAIEQFFGPGTRLTVL.